Below, 25 T cell receptor beta chains from the same sample are listed, as sequenced in a study of shared clonotypes between healthy human individuals. Clones were sequenced by immunoSEQ multiplex PCR, and TCRdb holds only the in-frame ones, with some missing. The repertoire holds approximately 470,000 clones, with 78% as singletons. Sequencing was carried out using PBMCs. All receptors come from a woman aged 40-49 years in good health. Some clones in this sample may be carry-over from other donors' samples.

This clone was seen a few times. The CDR3 reads CASSLDSSNEKLFF. As DNA, the CDR3 is TGCGCCAGCAGCTTGGACAGTTCTAATGAAAAACTGTTTTTT. The gene calls are TRBV5-1 and TRBJ1-4, with unresolved D. Germline V gene data show CDR1 as SGHRS and CDR2 as YFSETQ. The CDR3 runs 14 residues. Trimming removed 0 bases from V and 3 bases from J, with 6 bases in between.

This chain joins TRBV10-3 and TRBJ2-7, with D tentatively TRBD2 (5 bases). This CDR3 has 13 amino acids. Germline V gives CDR1 ENHRY, CDR2 SYGVKD. The germline V and J ends were trimmed by 3 bases and 7 bases, with 13 bases remaining between them. CDR3 nucleotides: TGTGCCATCAGTGACCGGGGTACCAATGAGCAGTACTTC. The encoded protein is CAISDRGTNEQYF.

The V gene is TRBV7-6, the J gene TRBJ1-2; 8 bases align to TRBD1. The V gene end was trimmed by 0 bases and the J gene end by 5 bases; junction bases not matched to a gene: 8. Germline values: CDR1 SGHVS, CDR2 FNYEAQ. The CDR3 is made up of 16 amino acids. The CDR3 loop is CASSLASPDRDYGYTF. The CDR3 nucleotides read TGTGCCAGCAGCTTAGCCTCACCGGACAGGGATTATGGCTACACCTTC.

The chain combines TRBV5-6 with TRBJ2-2; D not resolved. The length of the CDR3 is 15 residues. CDR1 and CDR2 (germline): SGHDT, YYEEEE. The V end lost 2 bases, the J end lost 0 bases, and 8 bases lay between the germline ends. The CDR3, as DNA: TGTGCCAGCAGCTTTTCCAGAGCGAACACCGGGGAGCTGTTTTTT. It translates to CASSFSRANTGELFF.

The J gene is TRBJ2-1, the V gene TRBV6-5; possible D gene TRBD2, 5 bases. V lost 2 bases and J 9 bases, leaving 14 bases between the germline ends. The CDR3 extends over 14 amino acids. CDR1 MNHEY and CDR2 SVGAGI come from the germline V gene. The CDR3: CASSYPGMGGEQFF. Written as DNA, the CDR3 is TGTGCCAGCAGTTACCCGGGAATGGGTGGTGAGCAGTTCTTC.

The chain combines TRBV11-2 with TRBJ2-4; 8 nucleotides match TRBD1. There are 16 residues in the CDR3. With V trimmed by 5 bases and J by 1 base, 7 bases remained unmatched. Germline V gene sequence: CDR1 SGHAT, CDR2 FQNNGV. The CDR3 reads CASSKFQGAAKNIQYF. CDR3 DNA sequence: TGTGCCAGCAGCAAGTTTCAGGGGGCGGCCAAAAACATTCAGTACTTC.

The chain carries TRBV5-1 and TRBJ2-2, with D possibly being TRBD2 (5 bases). V shed 2 bases and J shed 1 base, with 9 bases lying between them. Looked up from germline, CDR1 is SGHRS and CDR2 is YFSETQ. The CDR3 loop spans 15 amino acids. The CDR3: CASSFPSRNTGELFF. The CDR3 DNA sequence: TGCGCCAGCAGCTTTCCTAGCAGGAACACCGGGGAGCTGTTTTTT.

This clone came up once. V is TRBV28 and J is TRBJ2-2, with D maybe TRBD2 (5 bases). V was trimmed by 5 bases and J by 1 base, leaving 11 bases between them. This CDR3 has 15 residues. Per germline, CDR1 MDHEN and CDR2 SYDVKM. CDR3 sequence (DNA): TGTGCCAGCAGTCGACTAATCGAGAACACCGGGGAGCTGTTTTTT. Its translation: CASSRLIENTGELFF.

Notes on this clone: The same CDR3 can be traced to other DNA sequences in this sample. V and J are TRBV7-9 and TRBJ2-5; 10 bases line up with TRBD2. The CDR3 runs 16 residues. Trimming removed 3 bases from V and 4 bases from J; junction bases left unmatched: 8. Per the germline V gene, CDR1 is SEHNR and CDR2 is FQNEAQ (reference sequence). This CDR3 is CASSLGLAGDGETQYF. The CDR3 DNA reads as TGTGCCAGCAGCTTGGGCCTAGCGGGAGATGGAGAGACCCAGTACTTC. The full variable domain, rest sourced from reference TRBV7-9 and TRBJ2-5, is DTGVSQNPRHKITKRGQNVTFRCDPISEHNRLYWYRQTLGQGPEFLTYFQNEAQLEKSRLLSDRFSAERPKGSFSTLEIQRTEQGDSAMYLCASSLGLAGDGETQYFGPGTRLLVL.

The CDR3 loop is CASILDLSTEAFF. The CDR3 nucleotides are TGTGCCAGCATCCTTGATTTAAGCACTGAAGCTTTCTTT. This rearrangement joins TRBV2 to TRBJ1-1, with D uncertain. The CDR3 runs 13 residues. CDR1 and CDR2 (germline): SNHLY, FYNNEI. V lost 7 bases, J lost 4 bases, and 13 bases lay in between.

V usage is TRBV7-9 and J usage is TRBJ2-3, with 7 bases lining up with TRBD1. With V trimmed by 1 base and J by 2 bases, 9 bases remained unmatched. This CDR3 region has 17 residues. In germline, CDR1 is SEHNR, CDR2 FQNEAQ (reference sequence). This CDR3 reads CASSLGGTVMPTDTQYF. CDR3 bases: TGTGCCAGCAGCTTAGGAGGGACAGTTATGCCCACAGATACGCAGTATTTT.

This clone appeared once. This chain connects TRBV7-9 to TRBJ2-2; TRBD2 matches at 9 bases. Germline assignment: CDR1 SEHNR and CDR2 FQNEAQ (reference sequence). V lost 7 bases and J lost 5; bases outside the gene matches: 5. There are 14 residues in the CDR3. CDR3 bases: TGTGCCAGCACCGGGACTAGCAAAACCGGGGAGCTGTTTTTT. This sequence encodes CASTGTSKTGELFF.

The gene calls are TRBV19 and TRBJ2-3, with TRBD2 matching over 11 bases. The V and J ends lost 4 bases and 6 bases, in that order; junction bases with no gene match: 6. Looked up from germline, CDR1 is LNHDA and CDR2 is SQIVND (reference sequence). The CDR3 consists of 15 residues. The CDR3: CASSTAASGRDTQYF. The CDR3 bases are TGTGCCAGTAGTACCGCGGCTAGCGGGAGGGATACGCAGTATTTT.

CDR3 DNA sequence: TGTGCCAGCAGCTTAACCCAGAGATTTGTTCCGTACAATGAGCAGTTCTTC. It specifies CASSLTQRFVPYNEQFF. The chain uses TRBV7-8 and TRBJ2-1; no clear D gene. The CDR3 runs 17 residues. V dropped 2 bases and J dropped 4 bases, with 18 bases sitting between them. Germline CDR1 and CDR2: SGHVS and FQNEAQ.

This clone appeared a few times. The chain is built from TRBV28 and TRBJ1-2; tentative D call: TRBD1 (6 bases). In germline, CDR1 is MDHEN, CDR2 SYDVKM. V lost 6 bases to trimming and J lost 3 bases, with 17 bases between them. CDR3 length: 15 residues. The CDR3 protein is CASSFRPGDDYGYTF. CDR3 DNA sequence: TGTGCCAGCAGCTTCCGCCCAGGGGACGACTATGGCTACACCTTC.

The V gene is TRBV4-2, the J gene TRBJ1-1; D is uncertain. There are 14 residues in the CDR3. With 1 base removed from V and 1 base from J, the gap between germline ends came to 7 bases. Germline lookup yields CDR1 LGHNA and CDR2 YNFKEQ. CDR3 in amino acids: CASSQAGRNTEAFF. The CDR3 bases are TGTGCCAGCAGCCAAGCGGGTCGGAACACTGAAGCTTTCTTT.

This clone came up many times. The V and J genes are TRBV7-2 and TRBJ2-5; 9 nucleotides align to TRBD1. This CDR3 is built from 15 residues. The V gene's germline CDR1 is SGHTA and CDR2 FQGNSA. The V and J ends lost 1 base and 2 bases, in that order; junction bases with no gene match: 2. The CDR3 reads CASSLGGTGQETQYF. Written as DNA, the CDR3 is TGTGCCAGCAGCTTAGGGGGGACAGGGCAAGAGACCCAGTACTTC.

The CDR3 coding sequence is TGTGCCAGCAGGCGAACAGGGACGATTTCCAATCAGCCCCAGCATTTT. Its protein is CASRRTGTISNQPQHF. The chain couples TRBV2 to TRBJ1-5, with TRBD1 as a possible D gene (6 bases). Trimming removed 6 bases from V and 3 bases from J, with 18 bases in between. The germline V gene has CDR1 SNHLY and CDR2 FYNNEI. There are 16 residues in the CDR3.

The V and J genes are TRBV4-1 and TRBJ1-5; TRBD1 is a possible D gene (6 bases). The CDR3 spans 13 residues. CDR1 is MGHRA, CDR2 YSYEKL, per germline. V was pared by 0 bases and J by 9 bases, with 9 bases between. The CDR3 DNA sequence: TGCGCCAGCAGCCAAGATCTAGGGGGGCCCCAGCATTTT. Amino acid sequence: CASSQDLGGPQHF.

This chain uses TRBV10-3 with TRBJ2-7, with D possibly being TRBD2 (6 bases). CDR3 length equals 13 residues. The germline gives CDR1 ENHRY, CDR2 SYGVKD. Trimming removed 10 bases at V and 2 bases at J, with 15 bases between. Written as DNA, the CDR3 is TGTGCCACCCTGGAGGGCAGACCCTACGAGCAGTACTTC. It specifies CATLEGRPYEQYF.

The chain is built from TRBV4-3 and TRBJ2-4; D remains unclear. Germline V gives CDR1 LGHNA, CDR2 YSLEER. V lost 3 bases and J 1 base, leaving 10 bases between the germline ends. The CDR3 extends over 15 amino acids. CDR3 coding DNA: TGCGCCAGCAGCCAGGCCCCCGGGGCCAAAAACATTCAGTACTTC. This codes for CASSQAPGAKNIQYF.

V gene TRBV2 combines with J gene TRBJ1-1; D is ambiguous. With 6 bases removed from V and 1 base from J, the gap between germline ends came to 21 bases. Germline CDR1 reads SNHLY; CDR2 reads FYNNEI. This CDR3 spans 17 amino acids. The CDR3 nucleotides read TGTGCCAGCAGCGGGCCGCACCAGGTCCGGGGGAACACTGAAGCTTTCTTT. This codes for CASSGPHQVRGNTEAFF. The variable domain in full, with the rest retrieved from reference TRBV2 and TRBJ1-1, is EPEVTQTPSHQVTQMGQEVILRCVPISNHLYFYWYRQILGQKVEFLVSFYNNEISEKSEIFDDQFSVERPDGSNFTLKIRSTKLEDSAMYFCASSGPHQVRGNTEAFFGQGTRLTVV.

This clone was observed once. The chain has TRBV6-6 and TRBJ1-4; D remains ambiguous. CDR1 MNHNY and CDR2 SVGAGI come from the germline V gene (reference sequence). This CDR3 is built from 14 residues. V lost 2 bases to trimming and J lost 4 bases, with 8 bases between them. The CDR3 reads CASSYGRFNEKLFF. The CDR3 DNA reads TGTGCCAGCAGTTACGGCCGGTTTAATGAAAAACTGTTTTTT.

The sample holds a few counts of this clone. The chain joins TRBV30 to TRBJ2-7, with a possible D match to TRBD1 (6 bases). The CDR3 runs to 12 residues. Germline V gene lookup returns CDR1 GTSNPN and CDR2 SVGIG (reference sequence). The V gene lost 3 bases and the J gene lost 4 bases, with 10 bases spanning the gap. CDR3 in amino acids: CAWSSTGYEQYF. The CDR3, as DNA: TGTGCCTGGAGCTCGACAGGTTACGAGCAGTACTTC.

The gene calls are TRBV5-1 and TRBJ1-1; TRBD1 agrees at 8 bases. Germline V gene data show CDR1 as SGHRS and CDR2 as YFSETQ. The V and J ends lost 4 bases and 0 bases, in that order; junction bases with no gene match: 14. This CDR3 contains 18 residues. The DNA of the CDR3 is TGCGCCAGCAGCGTTCGGCCTGGGACAGGAGTCATGAACACTGAAGCTTTCTTT. This encodes CASSVRPGTGVMNTEAFF.